The entry that follows covers one TCR beta chain sequence. The sample is drawn from a study of blood T cell repertoires in COVID-19. The germline gives CDR1 SGHTA, CDR2 FQGNSA. This CDR3 has 14 residues. Deletions cut 6 bases from V and 1 base from J, with 12 bases between. Study processing details: Researchers report that nucleated cell counts were estimated from reference gene primer amplification. Profiled with immunoSEQ multiplex PCR; TCRdb holds only in-frame clones, not every one. That table furnishes V, J and clone size, whereas the DNA furnished D and trimming. There are about 250,000 clones in the sample; 89% occur only once, and 4% to 5% lies in the top ten.

Sequencing was performed on peripheral blood. This chain joins TRBV7-2 and TRBJ1-1, with D unresolved. The receptor's source is a woman in her 40s who had recovered from COVID-19. The DNA for the CDR3 is TGTGCCAGCAGACCGTCGCTGCGGAACACTGAAGCTTTCTTT. Translated, it gives CASRPSLRNTEAFF.